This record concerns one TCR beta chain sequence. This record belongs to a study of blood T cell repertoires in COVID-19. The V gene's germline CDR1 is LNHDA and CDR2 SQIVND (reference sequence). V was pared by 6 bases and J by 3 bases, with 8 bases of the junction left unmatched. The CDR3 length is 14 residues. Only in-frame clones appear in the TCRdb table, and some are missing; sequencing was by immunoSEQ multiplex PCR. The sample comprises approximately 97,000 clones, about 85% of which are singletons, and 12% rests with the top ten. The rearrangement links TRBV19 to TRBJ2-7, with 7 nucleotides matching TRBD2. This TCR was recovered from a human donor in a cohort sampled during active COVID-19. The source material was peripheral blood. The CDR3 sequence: CASSIRDYNYEQYF. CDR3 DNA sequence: TGTGCCAGTAGCATCCGGGACTACAACTACGAGCAGTACTTC.